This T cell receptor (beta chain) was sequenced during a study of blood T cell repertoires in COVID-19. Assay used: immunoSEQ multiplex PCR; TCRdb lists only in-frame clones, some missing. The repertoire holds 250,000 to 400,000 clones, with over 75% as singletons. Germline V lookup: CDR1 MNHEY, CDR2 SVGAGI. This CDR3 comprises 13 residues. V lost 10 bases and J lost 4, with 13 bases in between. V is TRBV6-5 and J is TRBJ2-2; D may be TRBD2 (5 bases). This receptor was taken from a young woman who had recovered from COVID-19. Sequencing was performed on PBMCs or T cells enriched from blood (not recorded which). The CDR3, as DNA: TGTGCCATCGCGTCTAGCAGCACCGGGGAGCTGTTTTTT. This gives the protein CAIASSSTGELFF.